This is a list of T cell receptor beta chains from one sample in a study of shared clonotypes between healthy human individuals. Produced via immunoSEQ multiplex PCR; TCRdb's table is partial and in-frame only. The sample includes about 470,000 clones, more than 75% of them seen just once. Source material: PBMCs. These receptors came from a woman between 40 and 55 years old in good health. Some clones in this sample may be carry-over from other donors' samples. Each CDR3 is given with its conserved first and last residue. D genes are given only for firm matches. Some rows mark clone size as missing; the rest say once, few, many or name a class of expanded clone.

>TRBJ2-5|TRBV19|-|-
CASSIGPSGEQYF
TGTGCCAGTAGTATAGGCCCTTCGGGGGAGCAGTACTTC
>TRBJ2-7|TRBV7-2|TRBD2|once
CASSARAASGFYEQYF
TGTGCCAGCAGCGCCAGGGCAGCTAGCGGGTTCTACGAGCAGTACTTC
>TRBJ1-2|TRBV28|-|-
CASSPGKAYGYTF
TGTGCCAGCAGCCCCGGGAAGGCCTATGGCTACACCTTC
>TRBJ2-7|TRBV5-4|TRBD2|-
CASSSSPLAEEYEQYF
TGTGCCAGCAGTTCCTCGCCACTAGCGGAGGAATACGAGCAGTACTTC
>TRBJ2-1|TRBV5-4|-|-
CASGWGANEQFF
TGTGCCAGCGGTTGGGGCGCCAATGAGCAGTTCTTC
>TRBJ2-2|TRBV2|TRBD1|-
CASSESGQDITGELFF
TGTGCCAGCAGTGAAAGCGGACAGGATATTACCGGGGAGCTGTTTTTT
>TRBJ2-1|TRBV27|-|-
CASRRGSSYNEQFF
TGTGCCAGCAGGCGGGGCAGCTCCTACAATGAGCAGTTCTTC
>TRBJ2-3|TRBV5-1|-|once
CASSLASPSRDTQYF
TGCGCCAGCAGCTTGGCCAGCCCTAGCAGAGATACGCAGTATTTT
>TRBJ1-2|TRBV19|-|-
CASTSDRVNYGYTF
TGTGCCAGTACCTCGGACAGAGTTAACTATGGCTACACCTTC
>TRBJ1-1|TRBV5-1|-|-
CASSLVAGVGTEAFF
TGCGCCAGCAGCTTGGTGGCAGGGGTGGGGACTGAAGCTTTCTTT
>TRBJ2-2|TRBV7-9|-|-
CASSIPGRSPTGELFF
TGTGCCAGCAGCATACCGGGACGGAGCCCCACCGGGGAGCTGTTTTTT
>TRBJ2-2|TRBV7-9|-|-
CASSLGFYARASTGELFF
TGTGCCAGCAGCTTAGGCTTCTATGCCAGGGCGTCCACCGGGGAGCTGTTTTTT
>TRBJ2-5|TRBV6-5|TRBD1|-
CASSHRGTVWAQYF
TGTGCCAGCAGCCACAGGGGCACCGTGTGGGCCCAGTACTTC
>TRBJ2-2|TRBV7-2|TRBD2|-
CASSLRTSGTGELFF
TGTGCCAGCAGCTTACGAACTAGCGGCACCGGGGAGCTGTTTTTT
>TRBJ2-3|TRBV9|TRBD2|-
CASSEGLASTDTQYF
TGTGCCAGCAGCGAGGGACTAGCTAGCACAGATACGCAGTATTTT
>TRBJ1-2|TRBV4-3|-|-
CASSQDATFDYGYTF
TGCGCCAGCAGCCAAGATGCCACCTTTGACTATGGCTACACCTTC
>TRBJ1-1|TRBV5-1|-|-
CASSPSDSHTEAFF
TGCGCCAGCAGCCCGTCGGACAGCCACACTGAAGCTTTCTTT
>TRBJ2-6|TRBV4-2|-|-
CASSQADSGAGANVLTF
TGTGCCAGCAGCCAAGCCGACTCGGGGGCTGGGGCCAACGTCCTGACTTTC
>TRBJ2-5|TRBV7-9|TRBD1|once
CASSFGQDWETQYF
TGTGCCAGCAGCTTCGGACAGGATTGGGAGACCCAGTACTTC
>TRBJ2-1|TRBV4-2|TRBD2|-
CASSQESLADNEQFF
TGTGCCAGCAGCCAAGAATCTCTAGCGGATAATGAGCAGTTCTTC
>TRBJ2-3|TRBV5-6|-|-
CASSFQGADTQYF
TGTGCCAGCAGCTTTCAGGGTGCGGATACGCAGTATTTT
>TRBJ1-1|TRBV7-2|-|-
CASSIPGRMNTEAFF
TGTGCCAGCAGCATCCCAGGGAGGATGAACACTGAAGCTTTCTTT
>TRBJ2-3|TRBV18|-|-
CASSPEADTQYF
TGTGCCAGCTCACCAGAGGCAGATACGCAGTATTTT
>TRBJ2-5|TRBV28|-|-
CASSLLGAGEGRGETQYF
TGTGCCAGCAGTTTATTGGGGGCAGGGGAAGGCCGAGGAGAGACCCAGTACTTC
>TRBJ1-3|TRBV10-3|-|-
CAAQGGPGNTIYF
TGTGCCGCCCAAGGGGGACCTGGAAACACCATATATTTT
>TRBJ2-1|TRBV5-4|-|-
CASSSRTVIEQFF
TGTGCCAGCAGCTCCCGGACGGTAATTGAGCAGTTCTTC
>TRBJ2-7|TRBV5-1|-|-
CASSPDGFYEQYF
TGCGCCAGCAGCCCGGACGGTTTCTACGAGCAGTACTTC
>TRBJ1-2|TRBV28|-|-
CASSPPGSGYGYTF
TGTGCCAGCAGCCCCCCGGGTAGCGGCTATGGCTACACCTTC
>TRBJ1-2|TRBV27|TRBD1|-
CASSLSRGRGYTF
TGTGCCAGCAGTTTAAGCAGGGGGCGCGGCTACACCTTC
>TRBJ1-2|TRBV19|-|-
CASSALTGYGYTF
TGTGCCAGTAGTGCCCTGACCGGCTATGGCTACACCTTC
>TRBJ2-5|TRBV14|-|many
CASSHPGGMSGETQYF
TGTGCCAGCAGCCACCCTGGCGGGATGTCTGGAGAGACCCAGTACTTC
>TRBJ1-2|TRBV27|-|few
CATAASARELGGYTF
TGTGCCACAGCTGCGTCAGCCCGGGAACTCGGTGGCTACACCTTC
>TRBJ2-1|TRBV7-9|TRBD2|-
CASSLVGRLAGGPYNEQFF
TGTGCCAGCAGCTTAGTAGGGAGACTAGCGGGAGGGCCTTACAATGAGCAGTTCTTC
>TRBJ1-4|TRBV5-1|TRBD1|-
CASSLQGARDEKLFF
TGCGCCAGCAGCTTACAGGGGGCGAGAGATGAAAAACTGTTTTTT
>TRBJ2-2|TRBV7-2|TRBD1|-
CASSPRDRVSGELFF
TGTGCCAGCAGCCCGAGGGACAGGGTTTCCGGGGAGCTGTTTTTT
>TRBJ2-7|TRBV7-7|TRBD1|few
CASSPSGTGTGEQYF
TGTGCTAGCAGCCCGTCCGGGACAGGGACGGGGGAGCAGTACTTC
>TRBJ2-1|TRBV5-1|TRBD2|once
CASSLRTSGNNEQFF
TGCGCCAGCAGCTTGAGGACTAGCGGTAACAATGAGCAGTTCTTC
>TRBJ2-1|TRBV7-3|-|-
CASSPGNSHNEQFF
TGTGCCAGCAGCCCGGGGAACTCGCACAATGAGCAGTTCTTC
>TRBJ2-5|TRBV7-9|TRBD2|-
CASSVGTSGRAETQYF
TGTGCCAGCAGCGTCGGGACTAGCGGGAGAGCTGAGACCCAGTACTTC
>TRBJ2-7|TRBV10-3|TRBD1|-
CAISGGQGVDEQYF
TGTGCCATCAGCGGCGGGCAGGGGGTCGACGAGCAGTACTTC
>TRBJ1-5|TRBV6-1|-|-
CASRGFSNQPQHF
TGTGCCAGTAGGGGTTTTAGCAATCAGCCCCAGCATTTT
>TRBJ2-3|TRBV19|-|-
CASSIGDTQYF
TGTGCCAGTAGTATAGGGGATACGCAGTATTTT
>TRBJ2-7|TRBV28|-|-
CASTNTYEQYF
TGTGCCAGCACCAATACCTACGAGCAGTACTTC
>TRBJ2-7|TRBV7-9|-|-
CASSLVQGLYEQYF
TGTGCCAGCAGCTTAGTTCAGGGCCTCTACGAGCAGTACTTC